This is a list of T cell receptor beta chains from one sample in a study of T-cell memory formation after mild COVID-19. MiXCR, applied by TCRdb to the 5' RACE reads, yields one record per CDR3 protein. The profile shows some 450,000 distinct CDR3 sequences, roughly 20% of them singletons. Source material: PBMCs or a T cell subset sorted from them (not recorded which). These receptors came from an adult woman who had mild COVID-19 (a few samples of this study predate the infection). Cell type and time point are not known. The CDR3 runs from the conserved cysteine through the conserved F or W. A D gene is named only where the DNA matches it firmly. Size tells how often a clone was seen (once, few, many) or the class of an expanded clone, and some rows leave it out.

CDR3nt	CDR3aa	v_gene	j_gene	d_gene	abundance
TGTGCCAGCAGCTTAAAAGGGGGTAGGGGACGAAGTGGCATTCAGTACTTC	CASSLKGGRGRSGIQYF	TRBV7-3	TRBJ2-4	-	few
TGTGCCAGCAGCCAAGTGAATCGGCTAGCGGGAGTCCTTCTGTTCTTC	CASSQVNRLAGVLLFF	TRBV14	TRBJ2-1	TRBD2	-
TGCAGTGCTAGAGATAAGCCGGCGATGCGGTTGGGAGATGAGCAGTTCTTC	CSARDKPAMRLGDEQFF	TRBV20-1	TRBJ2-1	-	-
TGTGCCAGCAGCCCGGGTAGCATCACTGCCAGGCCTGCTGCGAATGAGCAGTTCTTC	CASSPGSITARPAANEQFF	TRBV3-1	TRBJ2-1	-	-
TGTGCCAGCAGGCCGGGACTAGCAGAATCCAATGAGCAGTTCTTC	CASRPGLAESNEQFF	TRBV12-3/TRBV12-4	TRBJ2-1	TRBD2	few
TGTGCCTGGAGTAACTACCTGGCAGGGTCGGGAGAGACCCAGTACTTC	CAWSNYLAGSGETQYF	TRBV30	TRBJ2-5	-	-
TGCAGTGCTATGAGGGGAGATCAGCCCCAGCATTTT	CSAMRGDQPQHF	TRBV20-1	TRBJ1-5	-	-
TGTGCCATCAGTGAGATAGCGGGAGGAAGCACAGATACGCAGTATTTT	CAISEIAGGSTDTQYF	TRBV10-3	TRBJ2-3	TRBD2	few
TGTGCCACCAGCAGAGATAAGGCAGGGGGCTTGGATACGCAGTATTTT	CATSRDKAGGLDTQYF	TRBV15	TRBJ2-3	TRBD1	few
TGTGCCAGCAGGGATACCGGGTTAGGGGATTCACCCCTCCACTTT	CASRDTGLGDSPLHF	TRBV7-9	TRBJ1-6	-	-
TGTGCCAGCAGCTTATGGGCCGGGGTTGGGGCCAACGTCCTGACTTTC	CASSLWAGVGANVLTF	TRBV7-3	TRBJ2-6	-	-
TGCAGCGTTGTGGGGACAGGGGCCTACAATGAGCAGTTCTTC	CSVVGTGAYNEQFF	TRBV29-1	TRBJ2-1	TRBD1	few
TGTGCCAGCAGGGCGACTGGGGCCAACGTCCTGACTTTC	CASRATGANVLTF	TRBV6-5	TRBJ2-6	-	many